This TCR beta chain came from a study of long-term antiretroviral therapy in people with HIV. For the study at large: The earliest samples came from an era when ART typically awaited falling CD4 counts.

Study observations and caveats: An increase in diversity followed ART, yet levels stayed below transplant donor controls. Across all time points, the repertoire was dominated by clones that expanded before ART.

The CDR3 loop spans 11 amino acids. Trimming took off 7 bases at V and 3 bases at J, with 9 bases between the two ends. Germline values: CDR1 DFQATT, CDR2 SNEGSKA (reference sequence). The assay used was immunoSEQ (version v3.0), run at survey level. A target of roughly 40,000-55,000 T-cell genomes per sample was set for sequencing. Data came from immunoSEQ multiplex PCR; TCRdb stores just in-frame clones and leaves some out. The repertoire holds about 34,000 clones, with 94% as singletons. Remarks on this clone: Antigen unknown.

Sequenced material: unsorted PBMCs, taken 5.1 years after starting antiretroviral therapy. This sequence joins TRBV20-1 and TRBJ1-2; D perhaps matches TRBD1 (5 bases). The sequence was obtained from a woman between 50 and 59 years old with HIV. In nucleotides, the CDR3 is TGCAGTGGAGGGACCGACTATGGCTACACCTTC. It is translated as CSGGTDYGYTF.